This T cell receptor (beta chain) was retrieved from a study of shared T cell receptors in the human thymus. Germline V lookup: CDR1 MGHRA, CDR2 YSYEKL. CDR3 length equals 17 residues. The V gene lost 1 base and the J gene lost 0 bases, with 15 bases spanning the gap. This clone was counted once. Libraries were prepared by immunoSEQ multiplex PCR; TCRdb keeps only in-frame clonotypes and omits some of them. The table shows 600,000 or so clones, with approximately 89% occurring only once. The sample was also reused in another study, on human thymus T cells. That work contributes: Serving as donors were healthy Finnish infants, each of whom was having open corrective surgery for congenital heart defects. Thymic resections from corrective heart surgery supplied the tissue. Blood and thymic repertoires both appeared biased in V and J gene usage. Thymic repertoires overlap heavily among unrelated individuals, related research has reported.

The genes are TRBV4-1 and TRBJ1-2; perhaps TRBD1 as D (5 bases). The source is a boy in the first two years of life with a congenital heart defect. Specimen: thymocytes. The CDR3 sequence is CASSQGRTPEANYGYTF. CDR3 sequence (DNA): TGCGCCAGCAGCCAAGGAAGGACACCTGAAGCTAACTATGGCTACACCTTC.